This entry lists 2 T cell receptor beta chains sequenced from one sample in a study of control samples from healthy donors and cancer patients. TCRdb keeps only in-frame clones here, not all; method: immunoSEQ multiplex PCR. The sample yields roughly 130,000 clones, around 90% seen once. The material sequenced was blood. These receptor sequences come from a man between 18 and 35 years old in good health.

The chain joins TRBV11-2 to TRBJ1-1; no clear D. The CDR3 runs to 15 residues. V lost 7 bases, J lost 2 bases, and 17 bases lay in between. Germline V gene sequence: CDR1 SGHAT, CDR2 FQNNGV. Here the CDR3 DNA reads TGTGCCAGCACCGTTACTGTATGGACTAACACTGAAGCTTTCTTT. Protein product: CASTVTVWTNTEAFF. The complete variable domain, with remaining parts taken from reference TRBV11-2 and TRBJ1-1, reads EAGVAQSPRYKIIEKRQSVAFWCNPISGHATLYWYQQILGQGPKLLIQFQNNGVVDDSQLPKDRFSAERLKGVDSTLKIQPAKLEDSAVYLCASTVTVWTNTEAFFGQGTRLTVV.

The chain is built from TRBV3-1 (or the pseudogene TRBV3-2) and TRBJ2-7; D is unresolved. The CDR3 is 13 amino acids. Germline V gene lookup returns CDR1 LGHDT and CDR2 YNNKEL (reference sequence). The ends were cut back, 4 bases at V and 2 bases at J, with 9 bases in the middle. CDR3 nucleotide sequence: TGTGCCAGCAGCCCCCGGGCCGCCTACGAGCAGTACTTC. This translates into CASSPRAAYEQYF.